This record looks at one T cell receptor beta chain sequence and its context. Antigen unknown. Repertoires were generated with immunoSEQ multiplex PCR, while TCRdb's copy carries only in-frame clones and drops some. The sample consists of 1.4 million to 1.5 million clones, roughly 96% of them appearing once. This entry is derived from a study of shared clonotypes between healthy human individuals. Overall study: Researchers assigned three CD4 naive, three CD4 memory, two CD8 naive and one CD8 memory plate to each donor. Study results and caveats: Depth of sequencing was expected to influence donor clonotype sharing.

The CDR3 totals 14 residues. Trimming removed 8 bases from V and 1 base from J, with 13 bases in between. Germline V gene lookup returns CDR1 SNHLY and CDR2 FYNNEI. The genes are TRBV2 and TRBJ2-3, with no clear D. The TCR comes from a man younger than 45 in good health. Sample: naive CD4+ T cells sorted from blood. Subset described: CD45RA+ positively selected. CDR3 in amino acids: CASLVVLRTDTQYF. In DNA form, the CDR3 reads TGTGCCAGCTTGGTGGTTCTTCGCACAGATACGCAGTATTTT. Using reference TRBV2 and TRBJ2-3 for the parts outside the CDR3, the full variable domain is EPEVTQTPSHQVTQMGQEVILRCVPISNHLYFYWYRQILGQKVEFLVSFYNNEISEKSEIFDDQFSVERPDGSNFTLKIRSTKLEDSAMYFCASLVVLRTDTQYFGPGTRLTVL.